The 11 T cell receptor beta chains below come from one sample, sequenced in a study of shared clonotypes between healthy human individuals. Using immunoSEQ multiplex PCR, the repertoire was profiled, and TCRdb retains in-frame clones only, with some absent. There are roughly 1,000,000 clones in the sample; approximately 80% occur only once, and more than 0.45% lies in the top ten. The sample comprised memory CD4+ T cells from PBMCs. Stated subset: CD45RA-negative fraction. These receptors were obtained from a man younger than 35 in good health. Some clones in this sample may be carry-over from other donors' samples.

In its sample, this clone was seen once. The genes are TRBV7-2 and TRBJ2-1; no clear D. The V gene's germline CDR1 is SGHTA and CDR2 FQGNSA. This CDR3 spans 11 amino acids. The V end was cut by 6 bases, the J end by 12 bases, with 12 bases between. The CDR3 is CASRELTAQFF. DNA of the CDR3: TGTGCCAGCAGGGAACTTACAGCGCAGTTCTTC.

The V gene is TRBV5-1, the J gene TRBJ2-1; 7 bases line up with TRBD2. Germline CDR1 and CDR2: SGHRS and YFSETQ. This CDR3 contains 15 residues. The J segment lost 10 bases and the V segment lost 3 bases, leaving 13 bases of the junction unmatched. CDR3 in DNA: TGCGCCAGCAGCTCAGGCCGGGCGGGAGAAAACGAGCAGTTCTTC. The encoded protein is CASSSGRAGENEQFF.

The chain combines TRBV2 with TRBJ1-1, with D perhaps matching TRBD1 (6 bases). Germline values: CDR1 SNHLY, CDR2 FYNNEI. V was pared by 4 bases and J by 4 bases, with 7 bases between. The CDR3 has 12 residues. For the CDR3, the DNA is TGTGCCAGCAGTGGGGGGCTCACTGAAGCTTTCTTT. Translation gives CASSGGLTEAFF.

This rearrangement joins TRBV5-6 to TRBJ2-5; 10 bases fit TRBD2. Unmatched junction bases numbered 7, after V lost 4 bases and J lost 4 bases. The germline V gene encodes CDR1 SGHDT and CDR2 YYEEEE. The CDR3 contains 15 residues. The chain's CDR3 is CASSPSGRGLETQYF. In nucleotides, the CDR3 is TGTGCCAGCAGCCCTAGCGGGAGAGGGTTAGAGACCCAGTACTTC.

This chain uses TRBV7-6 with TRBJ2-5, with D maybe TRBD1 (5 bases). Germline CDR1 reads SGHVS; CDR2 reads FNYEAQ. The germline V and J ends were trimmed by 1 base and 3 bases, with 6 bases remaining between them. The CDR3 length is 13 residues. The CDR3 protein is CASSLGQKETQYF. The CDR3 nucleotides are TGTGCCAGCAGCTTAGGACAGAAAGAGACCCAGTACTTC.

The chain recombines TRBV19 with TRBJ1-3, with D possibly TRBD1 on 5 matching bases. Deletions cut 8 bases from V and 2 bases from J, with 10 bases between. The CDR3 is made up of 13 amino acids. From germline, CDR1 is LNHDA and CDR2 SQIVND (reference sequence). The CDR3 here is CASAQVPGNTIYF. CDR3 sequence (DNA): TGTGCCAGTGCACAGGTTCCTGGAAACACCATATATTTT.

The chain couples TRBV5-6 to TRBJ2-5; TRBD2 aligns across 7 bases. Germline V gene data show CDR1 as SGHDT and CDR2 as YYEEEE. J was trimmed by 2 bases and V by 5 bases; bases with no gene match: 9. The CDR3 is made up of 15 amino acids. The CDR3 region is CASSRRQAGQETQYF. CDR3 nucleotides: TGTGCCAGCAGTCGGAGGCAAGCGGGACAAGAGACCCAGTACTTC.

This clone has a count of ten or more. One end of the junction fails to match germline, which may point to a read error. The chain is built from TRBV6-1 and TRBJ2-7; maybe TRBD1 (5 bases). From germline, CDR1 is MNHNS and CDR2 SASEGT. CDR3 size: 11 residues. The CDR3 coding sequence is TGTGCCAGCAGTGAACCCTGGGCCAGGGACTTC. Translating gives CASSEPWARDF.

This chain joins TRBV11-1 and TRBJ2-1; 14 bases align to TRBD2. The germline CDR1 and CDR2 sequences are SGHAT and FQDESV (reference sequence). V gave up 4 bases and J gave up 12 bases; unmatched junction bases: 5. This CDR3 region has 14 residues. The CDR3 DNA is TGTGCCAGCAGCTGGGGACTAGCGGGAGACGTGCAGTTCTTC. This gives the protein CASSWGLAGDVQFF.

The J gene is TRBJ2-1, the V gene TRBV4-2; 8 nucleotides agree with TRBD2. V gave up 4 bases and J gave up 7 bases; unmatched junction bases: 12. The CDR3 is 16 residues long. Germline CDR1 reads LGHNA; CDR2 reads YNFKEQ. The CDR3 DNA follows: TGTGCCAGCAGCCGGGCCGTCGGTAGCGGGAATAATGAGCAGTTCTTC. Its translation is CASSRAVGSGNNEQFF.

This clone has a handful of counts. This chain connects TRBV6-1 to TRBJ1-2, with D unresolved. CDR1 is MNHNS, CDR2 SASEGT, per germline. Trimming removed 1 base at V and 7 bases at J, with 16 bases between. The length of the CDR3 is 15 residues. The CDR3 loop reads CASSEGYPGLGGYTF. The CDR3 bases are TGTGCCAGCAGTGAAGGCTACCCGGGTTTGGGTGGCTACACCTTC.